Listed here is a single TCR beta chain. Its matching antigen is unknown. The data are from a study of T cell responses to AZD1222 COVID-19 vaccine. Clones were sequenced by immunoSEQ multiplex PCR, and TCRdb holds only the in-frame ones, with some missing. The table lists about 160,000 clones, 80% to 90% of them singletons. Study results and limitations: AZD1222 recipients seropositive at baseline numbered only five to seven. Once two AZD1222 doses were given, Spike-specific TCR breadth and depth went up. Sampling that yielded the repertoires occurred only after the peak T cell response.

In germline, CDR1 is SGHRS, CDR2 YFSETQ. Trimming took off 0 bases at V and 4 bases at J, with 8 bases between the two ends. The CDR3 has 14 residues. This material consisted of peripheral blood, taken on day 0 of AZD1222 vaccination. This chain uses TRBV5-1 with TRBJ1-5; a weak D match, TRBD1 (5 bases). This clonotype was sampled from an adult in good health. CDR3 protein: CASSLGGVNQPQHF. As DNA, the CDR3 is TGCGCCAGCAGCTTGGGAGGGGTTAATCAGCCCCAGCATTTT. The full variable domain, its missing parts supplied by reference TRBV5-1 and TRBJ1-5, is KAGVTQTPRYLIKTRGQQVTLSCSPISGHRSVSWYQQTPGQGLQFLFEYFSETQRNKGNFPGRFSGRQFSNSRSEMNVSTLELGDSALYLCASSLGGVNQPQHFGDGTRLSIL.